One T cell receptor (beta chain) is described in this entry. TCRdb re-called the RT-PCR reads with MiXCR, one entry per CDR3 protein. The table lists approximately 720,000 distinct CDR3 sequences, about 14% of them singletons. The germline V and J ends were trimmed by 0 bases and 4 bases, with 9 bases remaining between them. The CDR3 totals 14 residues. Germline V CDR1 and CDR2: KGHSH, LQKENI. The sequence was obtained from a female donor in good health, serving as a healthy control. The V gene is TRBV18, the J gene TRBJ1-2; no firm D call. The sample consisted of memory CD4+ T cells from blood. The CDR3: CASSPPAAAYGYTF. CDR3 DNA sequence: TGTGCCAGCTCACCACCGGCGGCAGCCTATGGCTACACCTTC.